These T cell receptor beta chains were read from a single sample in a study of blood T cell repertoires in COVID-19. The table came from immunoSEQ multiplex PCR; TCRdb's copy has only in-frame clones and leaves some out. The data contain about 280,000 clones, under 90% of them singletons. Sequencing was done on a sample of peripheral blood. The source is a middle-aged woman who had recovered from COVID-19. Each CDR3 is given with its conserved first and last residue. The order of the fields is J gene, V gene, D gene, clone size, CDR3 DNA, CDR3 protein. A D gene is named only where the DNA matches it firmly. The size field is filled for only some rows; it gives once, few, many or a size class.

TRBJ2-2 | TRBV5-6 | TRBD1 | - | TGTGCCAGCAGCTTCCTGGACAGGGACGACGGGGAGCTGTTTTTT | CASSFLDRDDGELFF
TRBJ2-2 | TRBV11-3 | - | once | TGTGCCAGCAGCCAATCGGGTGTATCCGGGGAGCTGTTTTTT | CASSQSGVSGELFF
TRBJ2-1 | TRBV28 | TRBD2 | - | TGTGCCAGCACTAGCGGCCCAAGCTCCTACAATGAGCAGTTCTTC | CASTSGPSSYNEQFF
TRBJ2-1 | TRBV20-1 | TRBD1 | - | TGCAGTGCTCCGGGACAGGTGGAGCAGTTCTTC | CSAPGQVEQFF
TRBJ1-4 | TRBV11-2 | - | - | TGTGCCAGCAGCAAAGGTGCGGGAGAAAAACTGTTTTTT | CASSKGAGEKLFF
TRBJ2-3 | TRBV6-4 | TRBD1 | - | TGTGCCAGCAGTTCGACAGGGGATAGCACAGATACGCAGTATTTT | CASSSTGDSTDTQYF
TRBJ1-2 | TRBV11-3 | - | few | TGTGCCAGCAGCCTAGCCGGGTTTGATGGCTACACCTTC | CASSLAGFDGYTF
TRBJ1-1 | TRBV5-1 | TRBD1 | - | TGCGCCAGCCGACGATCGGGGACAGGTCTTTCGGTGAACACTGAAGCTTTCTTT | CASRRSGTGLSVNTEAFF
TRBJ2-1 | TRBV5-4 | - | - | TGTGCCAGCAGATCAGACCCCGGGTCCTACAATGAGCAGTTCTTC | CASRSDPGSYNEQFF
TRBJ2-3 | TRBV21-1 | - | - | TGTGCCAGCAGCAACTTCTACCATCCCAACGATACGCAGTATTTT | CASSNFYHPNDTQYF
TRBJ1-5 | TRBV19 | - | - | TGTGCCACATCAGGTTTACGCCAGCCCCAGCATTTT | CATSGLRQPQHF
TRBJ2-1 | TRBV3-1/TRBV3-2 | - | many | TGTGCCAGCAGAATTAGCGGAGACTACAATGAGCAGTTCTTC | CASRISGDYNEQFF
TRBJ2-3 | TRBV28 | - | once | TGTGCCAGCAGTTTTGATGATGGGGGCGGGGATACGCAGTATTTT | CASSFDDGGGDTQYF
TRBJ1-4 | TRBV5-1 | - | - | TGCGCCAGCAACCCTGGGGCTTCTAATGAAAAACTGTTTTTT | CASNPGASNEKLFF
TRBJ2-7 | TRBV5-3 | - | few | TGTGCCAGATCCCTAGCGAGAGATTACGAGCAGTACTTC | CARSLARDYEQYF
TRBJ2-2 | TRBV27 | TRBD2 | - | TGTGCCAGCAGTAACGCGGCTAGCGGGAGCGCCGGGGAGCTGTTTTTT | CASSNAASGSAGELFF
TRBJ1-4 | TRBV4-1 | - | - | TGCGCCAGCAGCCAGACCGAGGGCTCAGAAAAACTGTTTTTT | CASSQTEGSEKLFF
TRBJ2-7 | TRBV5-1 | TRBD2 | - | TGCGCCAGCAGCCCACTCGGGCTAGCGGGAGTGTGGCCATTCTACGAGCAGTACTTC | CASSPLGLAGVWPFYEQYF
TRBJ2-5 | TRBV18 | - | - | TGTGCCAGCTCACGAGTTATCCAGGTTCAAGAGACCCAGTACTTC | CASSRVIQVQETQYF
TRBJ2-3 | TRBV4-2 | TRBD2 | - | TGTGCCAGCAGCCAAGATTCCCACCTAGCGGGGAGGGATACGCAGTATTTT | CASSQDSHLAGRDTQYF
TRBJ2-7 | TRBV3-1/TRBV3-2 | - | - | TGTGCCAGCAGCCAAGAGGGACAACTTTACGAGCAGTACTTC | CASSQEGQLYEQYF
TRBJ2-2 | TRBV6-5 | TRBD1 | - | TGTGCCAGCAGCTGGGGCACAGGGGACACCGGGGAGCTGTTTTTT | CASSWGTGDTGELFF
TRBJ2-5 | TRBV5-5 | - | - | TGTGCCAGCAGCTCCGTTGGCAGTAAGACCCAGTACTTC | CASSSVGSKTQYF
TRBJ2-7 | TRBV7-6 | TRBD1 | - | TGTGCCAGCAGCCCCTTTTCTGGGACAGACCCATACGAGCAGTACTTC | CASSPFSGTDPYEQYF
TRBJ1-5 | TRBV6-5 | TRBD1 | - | TGTGCCACAGGGGGCCCGGGTCAGCCCCAGCATTTT | CATGGPGQPQHF
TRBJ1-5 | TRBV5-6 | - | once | TGTGCCAGCAGCTTGGGTGCGGATCAGCCCCAGCATTTT | CASSLGADQPQHF
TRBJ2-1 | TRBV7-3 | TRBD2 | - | TGTGCCAGCAGCTTAACCGGGAGGGAGCAGTTCTTC | CASSLTGREQFF